The 14 T cell receptor beta chains given below trace back to one sample, sequenced in a study of blood T cell repertoires in COVID-19. Data came from immunoSEQ multiplex PCR; TCRdb stores just in-frame clones and leaves some out. The sample gives 350,000 or so clones, about 91% of which show up once; approximately 1.8% is in the top ten. Material for sequencing was peripheral blood. The receptors originated from a woman aged 30 to 39 with COVID-19, enrolled during active disease.

Regarding this clone: Other DNA sequences of this sample code for an identical CDR3. This chain links TRBV11-3 with TRBJ1-5; D gene unclear. Germline assignment: CDR1 SGHNT and CDR2 YENEEA. The ends were cut back, 2 bases at V and 2 bases at J, with 4 bases in the middle. The CDR3 contains 13 residues. The CDR3 nucleotides read TGTGCCAGCAGCTTATCGGGCAATCAGCCCCAGCATTTT. Translated, it gives CASSLSGNQPQHF.

The rearrangement links TRBV6-6 to TRBJ1-1; 10 bases are a match to TRBD1. CDR3 length equals 14 residues. Trimming at V came to 7 bases and at J to 3 bases, leaving 5 bases not matched to a gene. From germline, CDR1 is MNHNY and CDR2 SVGAGI (reference sequence). The CDR3 here is CASTRQGADTEAFF. As DNA, the CDR3 is TGTGCCAGCACTAGACAGGGGGCGGACACTGAAGCTTTCTTT.

This rearrangement joins TRBV5-1 to TRBJ1-1, with 7 bases that match TRBD1. The CDR3 length is 14 residues. CDR1 and CDR2 (germline): SGHRS, YFSETQ. V shed 4 bases and J 0 bases; nucleotides not matched to a gene: 3. This chain's CDR3 is CASSRDRMNTEAFF. In DNA, the CDR3 is TGCGCCAGCAGCCGGGACAGAATGAACACTGAAGCTTTCTTT.

The chain joins TRBV9 to TRBJ1-1; TRBD1 matches at 7 bases. J was trimmed by 5 bases and V by 4 bases; bases with no gene match: 17. The CDR3 extends over 17 amino acids. Germline lookup yields CDR1 SGDLS and CDR2 YYNGEE. In DNA form, the CDR3 reads TGTGCCAGCAGCCCCCGCGGAGGGGGCAACATATGGACTGAAGCTTTCTTT. Translated, it gives CASSPRGGGNIWTEAFF.

The CDR3 reads CASSLEGEGPEQYV. The CDR3 DNA is TGTGCCAGCAGCTTGGAGGGGGAGGGACCCGAGCAGTACGTC. The genes are TRBV5-5 and TRBJ2-7; tentative D call: TRBD2 (7 bases). The V end was cut by 0 bases, the J end by 6 bases, with 13 bases between. Germline V CDR1 and CDR2: SGHKS, YYEKEE (reference sequence). The length of the CDR3 is 14 residues.

The gene calls are TRBV5-1 and TRBJ2-4; tentatively, D is TRBD1 (5 bases). The V end was cut by 0 bases, the J end by 8 bases, with 12 bases between. The CDR3 extends over 14 amino acids. Germline values: CDR1 SGHRS, CDR2 YFSETQ. The CDR3 nucleotides read TGCGCCAGCAGCTTGGGACAGAAAAGGGACATTCAGTACTTC. Its translation is CASSLGQKRDIQYF.

This chain links TRBV27 with TRBJ2-5, with a possible D match to TRBD1 (6 bases). V dropped 6 bases and J dropped 2 bases, with 10 bases sitting between them. This CDR3 contains 13 residues. Germline CDR1 MNHEY, CDR2 SMNVEV (reference sequence). CDR3 sequence: CASRLGGQETQYF. The CDR3 region has the DNA TGTGCCAGCAGACTAGGGGGACAAGAGACCCAGTACTTC.

The rearrangement links TRBV23-1 to TRBJ2-5, with 8 nucleotides matching TRBD1. TRBV23-1 is an ORF, with its function uncertain. The CDR3 covers 15 residues. The junction had 6 bases not matched to a gene; V was cut back by 6 bases and J by 0 bases. CDR3 bases: TGCGCCAGCAGCGGGACAGGTGCCGACCAAGAGACCCAGTACTTC. Translation: CASSGTGADQETQYF.

This clone was seen just once. The DNA of the CDR3 is TGTGCCAGCAGCTTAGGGGGGCCGGCAGATACGCAGTATTTT. Residues: CASSLGGPADTQYF. The chain recombines TRBV11-3 with TRBJ2-3; TRBD1 might be the D (6 bases). This CDR3 is 14 amino acids long. Deletions cut 1 base from V and 4 bases from J, with 9 bases between. The germline gives CDR1 SGHNT, CDR2 YENEEA.

This clone appeared once. The chain employs TRBV7-8 and TRBJ1-2; 10 bases are shared with TRBD1. Germline-derived CDR1 and CDR2 are SGHVS and FQNEAQ. V was clipped by 1 base and J by 8 bases; unmatched bases: 10. This CDR3 has 16 amino acids. The CDR3 coding sequence is TGTGCCAGCAGCTTAGGTGGGGGACAGGGGAGGCGGGGCTACACCTTC. Residues: CASSLGGGQGRRGYTF. The full variable domain, its missing parts supplied by reference TRBV7-8 and TRBJ1-2, is GAGVSQSPRYKVAKRGQDVALRCDPISGHVSLFWYQQALGQGPEFLTYFQNEAQLDKSGLPSDRFFAERPEGSVSTLKIQRTQQEDSAVYLCASSLGGGQGRRGYTFGSGTRLTVV.

The genes are TRBV7-9 and TRBJ1-2, with 9 bases lining up with TRBD1. V lost 5 bases and J lost 8; bases outside the gene matches: 3. CDR3 length: 12 residues. Germline assignment: CDR1 SEHNR and CDR2 FQNEAQ (reference sequence). DNA of the CDR3: TGTGCCAGCAGCGGACAGGGGTGGGGCTACACCTTC. Protein sequence: CASSGQGWGYTF.

V gene TRBV2 combines with J gene TRBJ1-2, with D possibly matching TRBD1 (6 bases). The CDR3 has 14 residues. V was shortened by 3 bases and J by 4 bases, with 12 bases between the two germline ends. Germline CDR1 and CDR2: SNHLY and FYNNEI. The CDR3 nucleotides read TGTGCCAGCAGTGATAGCAGGGGCGGCTATGGCTACACCTTC. Protein: CASSDSRGGYGYTF.

As DNA, the CDR3 is TGTGCCAGTAGTATATCAGGCAGCCACTCTTTTAACTATGGCTACACCTTC. Amino acid sequence: CASSISGSHSFNYGYTF. The chain couples TRBV19 to TRBJ1-2; no definite D call. With 2 bases removed from V and 1 base from J, the gap between germline ends came to 17 bases. The length of the CDR3 is 17 residues. CDR1 and CDR2 (germline): LNHDA, SQIVND (reference sequence).

The genes are TRBV4-1 and TRBJ2-7; 9 bases map to TRBD1. Germline CDR1 and CDR2: MGHRA and YSYEKL. The J segment lost 5 bases and the V segment lost 0 bases, leaving 5 bases of the junction unmatched. CDR3 length equals 15 residues. The CDR3: CASSQDMGQGNEQYV. The CDR3 DNA reads as TGCGCCAGCAGCCAAGATATGGGACAGGGAAACGAGCAGTACGTC.